A selection of T cell receptor beta chains follows, all from one sample in a study of beta chain features in type 1 diabetes. Assay: immunoSEQ multiplex PCR; the TCRdb copy retains only in-frame clones and omits some. The profile covers 300,000 to 350,000 clones, with roughly a fifth appearing a single time and 0.044% taken by the ten largest. The sample comprised naive CD4+ T cells from blood. Receptors originate from a woman between 18 and 29 years old in good health. CDR3s include the opening cysteine and the closing phenylalanine or tryptophan. A D gene is named only where the DNA matches it firmly. Only part of the rows carry a size: once, few, many, or a class if the clone is expanded.

CDR3aa	CDR3nt	abundance	d_gene	v_gene	j_gene
CAWSVYRGGMNTEAFF	TGTGCCTGGAGTGTATATAGGGGAGGTATGAACACTGAAGCTTTCTTT	few	-	TRBV30	TRBJ1-1
CASSHTWDRKPYGYTF	TGTGCCAGCAGCCACACATGGGACAGAAAGCCCTATGGCTACACCTTC	few	TRBD1	TRBV7-9	TRBJ1-2
CAISEYSQVYYGYTF	TGTGCCATCAGTGAGTATTCCCAGGTCTACTATGGCTACACCTTC	-	-	TRBV10-3	TRBJ1-2
CASSYSVSQGYGYTF	TGTGCCAGCAGTTACTCCGTATCACAGGGTTATGGCTACACCTTC	few	-	TRBV6-5	TRBJ1-2
CASSPNTENTEAFF	TGTGCCAGCTCACCAAATACAGAGAACACTGAAGCTTTCTTT	-	-	TRBV18	TRBJ1-1
CASSLGTSIYEQYF	TGCGCCAGCAGCTTGGGGACTAGCATCTACGAGCAGTACTTC	few	TRBD2	TRBV5-1	TRBJ2-7
CASSHPAGEQFF	TGTGCCAGCAGCCACCCCGCCGGTGAGCAGTTCTTC	-	-	TRBV7-8	TRBJ2-1
CSVEPGDGYTF	TGCAGCGTTGAACCCGGAGATGGCTACACCTTC	few	-	TRBV29-1	TRBJ1-2
CASSLGGFEQYF	TGTGCCAGCAGCTTGGGAGGTTTCGAGCAGTACTTC	-	-	TRBV5-6	TRBJ2-7
CASWGRGLAVYEQYF	TGTGCCAGCTGGGGAAGGGGACTAGCTGTCTACGAGCAGTACTTC	few	TRBD2	TRBV18	TRBJ2-7
CASSRIRDRLHQPQHF	TGTGCCAGCAGTAGGATTAGGGACAGGCTACATCAGCCCCAGCATTTT	-	-	TRBV21-1	TRBJ1-5
CASSTTRRLQETQYF	TGTGCCAGCAGTACTACTAGGAGGTTGCAAGAGACCCAGTACTTC	-	-	TRBV25-1	TRBJ2-5
CASSGTASYEQYF	TGTGCCAGCTCAGGGACAGCCTCCTACGAGCAGTACTTC	once	TRBD1	TRBV18	TRBJ2-7
CAISESGQGAGDEQFF	TGTGCCATCAGTGAGTCGGGACAGGGGGCTGGTGATGAGCAGTTCTTC	-	TRBD1	TRBV10-3	TRBJ2-1
CASSLDRTTEAFF	TGCGCCAGCAGCTTGGACAGGACCACTGAAGCTTTCTTT	-	-	TRBV5-1	TRBJ1-1
CASSERNKGADIAQPQHF	TGTGCCAGCAGTGAAAGGAACAAGGGGGCGGATATAGCCCAGCCCCAGCATTTT	-	TRBD1	TRBV6-1	TRBJ1-5
CASSPQGQGAQHF	TGTGCCAGCAGCCCCCAGGGGCAGGGCGCCCAGCATTTT	few	-	TRBV7-2	TRBJ1-5
CASRSSGGYEQYF	TGTGCCAGTAGGAGTAGCGGAGGCTACGAGCAGTACTTC	-	-	TRBV19	TRBJ2-7
CASSPQQGVEEKLFF	TGTGCCAGCAGCCCCCAACAGGGTGTAGAAGAAAAACTGTTTTTT	-	-	TRBV7-2	TRBJ1-4
CASSQVGTPSYEQYF	TGTGCCAGCAGCCAAGTAGGGACACCGTCCTACGAGCAGTACTTC	few	-	TRBV14	TRBJ2-7
CASSLGQRKDYGYTF	TGTGCCAGCAGCTTGGGACAGAGGAAGGACTATGGCTACACCTTC	few	-	TRBV5-4	TRBJ1-2
CASSQKGQGLNYEQYF	TGTGCCAGCAGCCAAAAGGGACAGGGGCTAAACTACGAGCAGTACTTC	-	TRBD1	TRBV4-2	TRBJ2-7
CASSASYEQYF	TGTGCCAGCAGCGCCAGCTACGAGCAGTACTTC	few	-	TRBV5-5	TRBJ2-7
CASSEQGNYGYTF	TGTGCCAGCAGTGAACAGGGGAACTATGGCTACACCTTC	-	-	TRBV25-1	TRBJ1-2
CASSLGQGTFEQYF	TGTGCCAGCAGCCTCGGACAGGGTACGTTCGAGCAGTACTTC	-	TRBD1	TRBV14	TRBJ2-7
CASSLDSYTQYF	TGTGCCAGCAGCTTAGATAGTTATACGCAGTATTTT	-	-	TRBV7-2	TRBJ2-3
CASSLDRGRNEQFF	TGTGCCAGCAGCTTAGACAGGGGACGCAATGAGCAGTTCTTC	few	TRBD1	TRBV7-8	TRBJ2-1
CASSLTYTQYF	TGTGCCAGCAGCTTAACTTATACGCAGTATTTT	-	-	TRBV5-6	TRBJ2-3
CASSLGWGLAGGDNEQFF	TGTGCCAGCAGCTTGGGGTGGGGACTAGCGGGAGGGGACAATGAGCAGTTCTTC	few	TRBD2	TRBV7-3	TRBJ2-1
CASSLVKGADTEAFF	TGCGCCAGCAGCTTGGTAAAGGGGGCCGACACTGAAGCTTTCTTT	-	TRBD1	TRBV5-1	TRBJ1-1
CASSSETGRYYEQYF	TGTGCCAGCAGCTCCGAGACAGGGCGATACTACGAGCAGTACTTC	-	TRBD1	TRBV11-2	TRBJ2-7
CAISSPGQGAYEQYF	TGTGCCATCAGTTCCCCGGGACAGGGGGCCTACGAGCAGTACTTC	few	TRBD1	TRBV10-3	TRBJ2-7
CASSPQGGTGTIYF	TGTGCCAGCAGCCCACAGGGGGGCACCGGCACCATATATTTT	-	TRBD1	TRBV7-9	TRBJ1-3
CATSVQTVSTDTQYF	TGTGCCACCAGCGTTCAAACGGTTAGCACAGATACGCAGTATTTT	-	-	TRBV15	TRBJ2-3
CASRLQGFASDTQYF	TGTGCCAGCAGGCTACAGGGTTTTGCTTCAGATACGCAGTATTTT	once	-	TRBV6-5	TRBJ2-3
CAWEGTYLAPQFF	TGTGCCTGGGAAGGAACTTATTTAGCCCCCCAGTTCTTC	-	-	TRBV30	TRBJ2-1
CASSPQGQGLEQYF	TGTGCCAGCTCACCACAGGGGCAGGGACTCGAGCAGTACTTC	-	-	TRBV18	TRBJ2-7
CASEVAGGGNEQFF	TGTGCCAGCGAGGTAGCGGGGGGTGGCAATGAGCAGTTCTTC	-	TRBD2	TRBV6-6	TRBJ2-1
CASSLPSYRNEQFF	TGTGCCAGCAGCTTACCTTCCTATCGGAATGAGCAGTTCTTC	few	-	TRBV7-9	TRBJ2-1
CASSPRRTSGNTGELFF	TGTGCCAGTAGTCCAAGACGGACTAGCGGCAACACCGGGGAGCTGTTTTTT	-	TRBD2	TRBV19	TRBJ2-2